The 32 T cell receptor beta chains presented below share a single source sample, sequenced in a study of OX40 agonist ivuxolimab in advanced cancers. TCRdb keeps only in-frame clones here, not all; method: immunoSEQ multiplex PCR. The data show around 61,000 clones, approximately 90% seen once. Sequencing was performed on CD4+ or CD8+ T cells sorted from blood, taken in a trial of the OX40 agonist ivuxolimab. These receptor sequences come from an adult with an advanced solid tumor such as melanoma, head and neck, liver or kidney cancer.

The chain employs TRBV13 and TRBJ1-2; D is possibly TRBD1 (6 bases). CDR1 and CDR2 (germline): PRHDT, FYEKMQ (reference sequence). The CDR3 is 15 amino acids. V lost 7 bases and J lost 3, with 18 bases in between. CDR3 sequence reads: CASTATGRAYYGYTF. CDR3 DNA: TGTGCCAGCACCGCTACAGGGAGGGCTTACTATGGCTACACCTTC.

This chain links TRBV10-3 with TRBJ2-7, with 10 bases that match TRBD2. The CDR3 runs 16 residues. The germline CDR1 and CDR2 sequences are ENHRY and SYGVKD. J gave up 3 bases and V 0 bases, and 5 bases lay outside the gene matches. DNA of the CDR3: TGTGCCATCAGTGAGTCCTTAGCGGGAGGTGACTACGAGCAGTACGTC. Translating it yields CAISESLAGGDYEQYV.

CDR3 sequence reads: CASTDLGGPVDTQYF. CDR3 DNA sequence: TGTGCCAGCACCGACCTAGGGGGCCCCGTGGATACGCAGTATTTT. The chain uses TRBV6-4 and TRBJ2-3, with TRBD1 identical over 7 bases. The trim removed 7 bases at V and 6 bases at J, leaving 13 bases unmatched. This CDR3 contains 15 residues. From germline, CDR1 is MRHNA and CDR2 SNTAGT.

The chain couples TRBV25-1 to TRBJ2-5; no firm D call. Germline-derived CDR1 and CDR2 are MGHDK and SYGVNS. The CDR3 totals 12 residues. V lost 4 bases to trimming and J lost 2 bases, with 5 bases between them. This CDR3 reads CASSGGQETQYF. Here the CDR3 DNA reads TGTGCCAGCAGTGGCGGTCAAGAGACCCAGTACTTC.

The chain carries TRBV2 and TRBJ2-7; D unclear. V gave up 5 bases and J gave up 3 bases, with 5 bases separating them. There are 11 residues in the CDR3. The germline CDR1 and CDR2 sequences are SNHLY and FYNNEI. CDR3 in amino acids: CASSPFYEQYF. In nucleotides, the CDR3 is TGTGCCAGCAGTCCGTTCTACGAGCAGTACTTC.

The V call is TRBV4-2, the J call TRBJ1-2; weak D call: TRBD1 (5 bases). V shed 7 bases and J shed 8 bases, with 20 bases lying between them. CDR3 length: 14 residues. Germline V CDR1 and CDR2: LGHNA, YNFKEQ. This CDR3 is CASTDDLGGGGYTF. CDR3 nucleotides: TGTGCCAGCACCGACGACCTTGGGGGTGGCGGCTACACCTTC.

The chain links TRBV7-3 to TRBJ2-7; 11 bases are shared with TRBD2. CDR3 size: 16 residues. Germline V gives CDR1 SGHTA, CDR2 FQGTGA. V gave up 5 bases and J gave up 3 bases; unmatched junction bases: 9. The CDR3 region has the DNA TGTGCCAGCAGCCACCTACCTAGCGGGGGGTTCTACGAGCAGTACGTC. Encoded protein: CASSHLPSGGFYEQYV.

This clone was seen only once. In DNA, the CDR3 is TGTGCCAGCAGGTGGGAAGGGGGCACTGAAGCTTTCTTT. Translating gives CASRWEGGTEAFF. This sequence joins TRBV2 and TRBJ1-1; D might be TRBD1 (6 bases). Trimming shortened V by 6 bases and J by 4 bases, and 12 bases separated the two germline ends. Germline V lookup: CDR1 SNHLY, CDR2 FYNNEI. The CDR3 is 13 residues long. Together with reference TRBV2 and TRBJ1-1, the CDR3 gives the full variable domain: EPEVTQTPSHQVTQMGQEVILRCVPISNHLYFYWYRQILGQKVEFLVSFYNNEISEKSEIFDDQFSVERPDGSNFTLKIRSTKLEDSAMYFCASRWEGGTEAFFGQGTRLTVV.

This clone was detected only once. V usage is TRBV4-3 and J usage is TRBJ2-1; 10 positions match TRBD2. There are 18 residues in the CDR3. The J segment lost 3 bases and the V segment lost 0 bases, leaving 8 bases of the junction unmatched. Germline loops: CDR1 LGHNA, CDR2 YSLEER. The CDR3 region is CASSQELVAGGLYNEQFF. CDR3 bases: TGCGCCAGCAGCCAAGAGCTGGTAGCGGGAGGCCTCTACAATGAGCAGTTCTTC.

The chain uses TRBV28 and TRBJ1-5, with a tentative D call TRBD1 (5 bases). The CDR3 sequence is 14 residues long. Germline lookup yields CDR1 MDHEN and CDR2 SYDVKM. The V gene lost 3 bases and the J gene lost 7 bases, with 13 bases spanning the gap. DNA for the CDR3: TGTGCCAGCAGTTTCCTACAGGTTTGGCAGCCCCAGCATTTT. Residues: CASSFLQVWQPQHF.

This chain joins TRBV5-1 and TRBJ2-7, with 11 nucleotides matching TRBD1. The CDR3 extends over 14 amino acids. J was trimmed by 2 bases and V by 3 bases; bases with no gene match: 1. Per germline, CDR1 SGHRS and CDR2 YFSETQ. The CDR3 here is CASSWGQGAYEQYF. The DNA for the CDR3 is TGCGCCAGCAGCTGGGGACAGGGGGCCTACGAGCAGTACTTC.

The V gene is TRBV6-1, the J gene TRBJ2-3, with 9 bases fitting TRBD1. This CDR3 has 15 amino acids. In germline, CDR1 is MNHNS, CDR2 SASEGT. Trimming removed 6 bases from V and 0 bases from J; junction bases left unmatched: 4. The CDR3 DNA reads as TGTGCCAGCAGCTGGGGACAGGGTAGCACAGATACGCAGTATTTT. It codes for CASSWGQGSTDTQYF.

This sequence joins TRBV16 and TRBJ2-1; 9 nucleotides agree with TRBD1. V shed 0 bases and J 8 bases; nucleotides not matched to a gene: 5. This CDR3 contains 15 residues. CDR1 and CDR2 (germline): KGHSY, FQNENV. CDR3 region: CASSQSGTGYHEQFF. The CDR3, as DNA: TGTGCCAGCAGCCAATCGGGGACAGGGTACCATGAGCAGTTCTTC. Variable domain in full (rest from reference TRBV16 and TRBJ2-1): GEEVAQTPKHLVRGEGQKAKLYCAPIKGHSYVFWYQQVLKNEFKFLISFQNENVFDETGMPKERFSAKCLPNSPCSLEIQATKLEDSAVYFCASSQSGTGYHEQFFGPGTRLTVL.

The CDR3 region is CASSWWASSYEQYF. In nucleotides, the CDR3 is TGTGCCAGCAGTTGGTGGGCCAGCTCCTACGAGCAGTACTTC. The genes are TRBV28 and TRBJ2-7; D gene uncertain. Trimming pared 4 bases from V and 0 bases from J, leaving 10 bases between. In germline, CDR1 is MDHEN, CDR2 SYDVKM. There are 14 residues in the CDR3.

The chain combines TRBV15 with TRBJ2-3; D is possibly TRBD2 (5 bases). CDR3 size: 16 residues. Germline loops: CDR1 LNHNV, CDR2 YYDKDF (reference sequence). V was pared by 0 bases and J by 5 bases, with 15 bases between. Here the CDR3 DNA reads TGTGCCACCAGCAGAGATCTTGCGCGGGTGGGAGATACGCAGTATTTT. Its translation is CATSRDLARVGDTQYF.

The CDR3 region has the DNA TGTGCCAGCAGTTCCCATAATGAAAAACTGTTTTTT. Its protein product is CASSSHNEKLFF. The gene calls are TRBV6-5 and TRBJ1-4; no clear D gene. The CDR3 is 12 residues long. CDR1 is MNHEY and CDR2 is SVGAGI in the germline V gene. Between the trimmed V and J ends, which lost 4 bases and 4 bases, there was a span of 4 bases.

The CDR3 protein is CASSRWTSGSDTQYF. CDR3 in DNA: TGTGCCAGCAGTCGGTGGACTAGCGGGAGCGATACGCAGTATTTT. This chain joins TRBV6-1 and TRBJ2-3, with 13 positions matching TRBD2. Germline V gene data show CDR1 as MNHNS and CDR2 as SASEGT. With V trimmed by 5 bases and J by 6 bases, 5 bases remained unmatched. The length of the CDR3 is 15 residues.

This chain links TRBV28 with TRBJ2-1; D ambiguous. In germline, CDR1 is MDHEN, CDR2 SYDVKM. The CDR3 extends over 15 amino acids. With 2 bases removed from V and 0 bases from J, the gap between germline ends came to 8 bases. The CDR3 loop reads CASSLTPGSYNEQFF. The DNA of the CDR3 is TGTGCCAGCAGTTTAACCCCGGGCTCCTACAATGAGCAGTTCTTC.

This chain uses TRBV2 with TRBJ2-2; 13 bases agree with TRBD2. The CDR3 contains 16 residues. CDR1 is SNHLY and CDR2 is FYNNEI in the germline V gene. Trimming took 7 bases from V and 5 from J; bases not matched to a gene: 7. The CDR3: CASTGLAGEITGELFF. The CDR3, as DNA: TGTGCCAGCACCGGACTAGCGGGAGAGATTACCGGGGAGCTGTTTTTT.

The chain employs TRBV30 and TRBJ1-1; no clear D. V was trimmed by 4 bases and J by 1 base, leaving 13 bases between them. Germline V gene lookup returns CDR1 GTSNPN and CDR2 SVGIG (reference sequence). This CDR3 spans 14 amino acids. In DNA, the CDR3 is TGTGCCTGGACCCGGGTCCGCTCGAACACTGAAGCTTTCTTT. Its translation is CAWTRVRSNTEAFF.

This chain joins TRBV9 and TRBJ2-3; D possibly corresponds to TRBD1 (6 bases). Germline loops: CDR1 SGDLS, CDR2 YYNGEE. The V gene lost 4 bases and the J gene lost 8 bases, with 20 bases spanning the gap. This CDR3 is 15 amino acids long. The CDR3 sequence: CASSLTGSWVGTQYF. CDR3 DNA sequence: TGTGCCAGCAGCTTAACAGGGAGTTGGGTGGGTACGCAGTATTTT.

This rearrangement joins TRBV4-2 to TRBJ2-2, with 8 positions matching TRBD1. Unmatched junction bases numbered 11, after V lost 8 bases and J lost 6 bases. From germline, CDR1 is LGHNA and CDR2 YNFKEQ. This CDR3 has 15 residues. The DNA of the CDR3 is TGTGCCAGCTCGGGTCAGGGGGCGATGCCCGGGGAGCTGTTTTTT. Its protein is CASSGQGAMPGELFF.

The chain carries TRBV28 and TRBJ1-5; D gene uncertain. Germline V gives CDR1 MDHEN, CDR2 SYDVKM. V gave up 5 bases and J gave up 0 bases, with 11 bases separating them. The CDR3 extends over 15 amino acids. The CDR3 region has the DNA TGTGCCAGCAGTCTAGGTTACTATAGCAATCAGCCCCAGCATTTT. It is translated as CASSLGYYSNQPQHF.

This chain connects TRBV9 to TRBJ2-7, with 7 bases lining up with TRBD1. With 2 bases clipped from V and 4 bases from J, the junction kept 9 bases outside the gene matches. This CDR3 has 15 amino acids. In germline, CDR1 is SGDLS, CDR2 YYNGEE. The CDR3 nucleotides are TGTGCCAGCAGCGTCCTTCCGGGACAGTCATACGAGCAGTACTTC. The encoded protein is CASSVLPGQSYEQYF.

The CDR3 nucleotides read TGCGCCAGCAGCCAAGATTTGGGCCTACGAGGGGAGCAGTACTTC. This gives the protein CASSQDLGLRGEQYF. The genes are TRBV4-3 and TRBJ2-7; TRBD2 is a possible D gene (5 bases). Trimming removed 0 bases from V and 7 bases from J, with 16 bases in between. This CDR3 has 15 amino acids. The germline V gene encodes CDR1 LGHNA and CDR2 YSLEER.

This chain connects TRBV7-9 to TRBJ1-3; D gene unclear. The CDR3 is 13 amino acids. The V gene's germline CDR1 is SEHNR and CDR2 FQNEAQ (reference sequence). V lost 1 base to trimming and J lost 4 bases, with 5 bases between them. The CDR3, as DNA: TGTGCCAGCAGCTTAGAAACAGGAAACACCATATATTTT. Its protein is CASSLETGNTIYF.

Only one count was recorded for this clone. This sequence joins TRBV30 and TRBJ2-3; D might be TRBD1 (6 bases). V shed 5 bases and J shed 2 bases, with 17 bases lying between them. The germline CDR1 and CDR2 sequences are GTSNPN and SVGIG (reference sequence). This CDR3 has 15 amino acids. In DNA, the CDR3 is TGTGCCTGGGTCCTTGGGGGCGGTTTCACAGATACGCAGTATTTT. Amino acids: CAWVLGGGFTDTQYF.

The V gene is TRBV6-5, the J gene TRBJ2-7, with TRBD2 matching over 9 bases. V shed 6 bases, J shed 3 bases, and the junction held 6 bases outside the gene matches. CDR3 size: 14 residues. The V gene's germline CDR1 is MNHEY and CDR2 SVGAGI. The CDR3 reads CASSPGLALYEQYV. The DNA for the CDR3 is TGTGCCAGCAGCCCGGGACTAGCCCTCTACGAGCAGTACGTC.

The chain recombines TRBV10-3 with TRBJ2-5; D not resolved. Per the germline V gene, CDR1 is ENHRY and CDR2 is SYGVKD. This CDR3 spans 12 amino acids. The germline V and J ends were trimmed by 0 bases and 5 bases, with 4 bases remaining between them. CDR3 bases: TGTGCCATCAGTGAGTCCTTCGAGACCCAGTACTTC. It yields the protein CAISESFETQYF.

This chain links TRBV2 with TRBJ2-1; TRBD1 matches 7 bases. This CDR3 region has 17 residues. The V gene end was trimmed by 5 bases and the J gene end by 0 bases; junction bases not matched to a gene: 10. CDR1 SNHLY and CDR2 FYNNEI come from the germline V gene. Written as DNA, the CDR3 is TGTGCCAGCAGTCGAATCAGGGGGATGAGCTCCTACAATGAGCAGTTCTTC. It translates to CASSRIRGMSSYNEQFF.

For the CDR3, the DNA is TGTGCCAGCCAAGAGGGCCCGGACACTGAAGCTTTCTTT. This gives the protein CASQEGPDTEAFF. V is TRBV6-1 and J is TRBJ1-1; no reliable D call. The V end lost 8 bases, the J end lost 3 bases, and 13 bases lay between the germline ends. The V gene's germline CDR1 is MNHNS and CDR2 SASEGT. This CDR3 has 13 amino acids.

The CDR3 spells CASSQTQPEQFF. DNA of the CDR3: TGTGCCAGCTCGCAGACTCAACCTGAGCAGTTCTTC. V is TRBV18 and J is TRBJ2-1, with D uncertain. This CDR3 spans 12 amino acids. V was shortened by 6 bases and J by 9 bases, with 12 bases between the two germline ends. Germline loops: CDR1 KGHSH, CDR2 LQKENI. Drawing the rest from reference TRBV18 and TRBJ2-1, the complete variable domain is NAGVMQNPRHLVRRRGQEARLRCSPMKGHSHVYWYRQLPEEGLKFMVYLQKENIIDESGMPKERFSAEFPKEGPSILRIQQVVRGDSAAYFCASSQTQPEQFFGPGTRLTVL.